One sample yielded the 13 T cell receptor beta chains listed below, sequenced in a study of metastatic and nonmetastatic thyroid tumors. Treatment of any kind had been given to no patient before thyroid surgery. TCRdb redid the clone calls on the PCR reads using MiXCR. The table includes about 27,000 clones, 15% detected once. The sequencing sample was made of blood. Receptor source: a male donor with papillary thyroid cancer or a benign thyroid nodule (not recorded which). Some clones in this sample may be carry-over from other donors' samples.

This clone was observed many times. J is TRBJ2-7 and V is TRBV5-5; 9 bases fit TRBD1. The CDR3 has 15 residues. Germline assignment: CDR1 SGHKS and CDR2 YYEKEE (reference sequence). Trimming took 4 bases from V and 7 from J; bases not matched to a gene: 12. CDR3 sequence: CASSAQGQGYLEQYF. CDR3 sequence (DNA): TGTGCCAGCAGCGCCCAGGGACAGGGCTATTTAGAGCAGTACTTC.

The V gene is TRBV7-9, the J gene TRBJ2-7; TRBD1 matches at 10 bases. CDR3 length: 15 amino acids. Looked up from germline, CDR1 is SEHNR and CDR2 is FQNEAQ (reference sequence). The ends lost 5 bases at V and 4 bases at J; junction bases unmatched: 8. The CDR3 DNA follows: TGTGCCAGCAGCCCCGGGACAGGGGCCGGTTACGAGCAGTACTTC. Amino acids: CASSPGTGAGYEQYF.

The count of this clone is one. The junction and the germline gene differ at one end; a read error may be behind it. The chain carries TRBV11-2 and TRBJ2-1, with D maybe TRBD2 (6 bases). The CDR3 contains 15 residues. Germline CDR1 SGHAT, CDR2 FQNNGV. The CDR3 loop reads CASSLSGTHYNEQFF. The CDR3, as DNA: TGTGCCAGCAGCTTAAGTGGGACTCACTACAACGAGCAGTTCTTC. Full variable domain (remainder filled in from reference TRBV11-2 and TRBJ2-1): EAGVAQSPRYKIIEKRQSVAFWCNPISGHATLYWYQQILGQGPKLLIQFQNNGVVDDSQLPKDRFSAERLKGVDSTLKIQPAKLEDSAVYLCASSLSGTHYNEQFFGPGTRLTVL.

This clone was seen at least ten times. This sequence joins TRBV30 and TRBJ2-3; 7 positions agree with TRBD1. With V trimmed by 1 base and J by 4 bases, 2 bases remained unmatched. The germline V gene has CDR1 GTSNPN and CDR2 SVGIG (reference sequence). This CDR3 contains 13 residues. The CDR3: CAWSAGGSDTQYF. CDR3 sequence (DNA): TGTGCCTGGAGTGCAGGGGGTTCAGATACGCAGTATTTT. Variable domain in full (rest from reference TRBV30 and TRBJ2-3): SQTIHQWPATLVQPVGSPLSLECTVEGTSNPNLYWYRQAAGRGLQLLFYSVGIGQISSEVPQNLSASRPQDRQFILSSKKLLLSDSGFYLCAWSAGGSDTQYFGPGTRLTVL.

This clone is medium-sized in the sample. The chain joins TRBV12-3 or TRBV12-4 to TRBJ2-7; perhaps TRBD1 as D (8 bases). This CDR3 has 15 residues. Trimming stripped 2 bases from V and 2 bases from J, with 13 bases between. The CDR3 loop reads CASSLTGGGPYEQYF. CDR3 DNA sequence: TGTGCCAGCAGTTTAACAGGGGGGGGGCCCTACGAGCAGTACTTC.

Comments on this clone: This sequence may be a read error, since a much larger clone differs from it by one base. Distinct nucleotide sequences in the sample also encode this CDR3. The chain recombines TRBV5-6 with TRBJ2-7; D is uncertain. The CDR3 covers 17 residues. Germline lookup yields CDR1 SGHDT and CDR2 YYEEEE. With 6 bases removed from V and 0 bases from J, the gap between germline ends came to 22 bases. Here the CDR3 DNA reads TGTGCCAGCACCCCAGGATGGGGTACAGCGACCTCCTACGAGCAGTACTTC. It codes for CASTPGWGTATSYEQYF.

Ten or more counts support this clone. The J gene is TRBJ1-1, the V gene TRBV20-1; D possibly corresponds to TRBD1 (6 bases). Trimming took off 3 bases at V and 1 base at J, with 9 bases between the two ends. The CDR3 sequence is 13 residues long. CDR1 and CDR2 from the germline V gene are DFQATT and SNEGSKA (reference sequence). CDR3 sequence: CSARTQGNTEAFF. For the CDR3, the DNA is TGCAGTGCTAGGACACAGGGGAACACTGAAGCTTTCTTT.

This clone was seen at least ten times. The chain employs TRBV30 and TRBJ2-2; a weak D match, TRBD2 (6 bases). Germline V gene sequence: CDR1 GTSNPN, CDR2 SVGIG (reference sequence). The V end was cut by 2 bases, the J end by 7 bases, with 8 bases between. The CDR3 length is 12 residues. As DNA, the CDR3 is TGTGCCTGGAGTCGGGGAGGCGGGGAGCTGTTTTTT. Translated, it gives CAWSRGGGELFF.

Details on this clone: The final CDR3 position lacks the conserved phenylalanine or tryptophan, pointing to a likely read error. This chain links TRBV5-4 with TRBJ1-1; D might be TRBD1 (6 bases). This CDR3 is built from 15 residues. CDR1 and CDR2 from the germline V gene are SGHNT and YYREEE (reference sequence). The CDR3 protein is CATSLPRGGNAEAFL. CDR3 DNA sequence: TGTGCCACCAGCTTGCCGAGAGGGGGGAACGCTGAAGCTTTCTTA.

This clone was observed many times. This chain uses TRBV7-2 with TRBJ2-7, with D possibly being TRBD1 or TRBD2 (5 bases each). CDR1 is SGHTA, CDR2 FQGNSA, per germline. The CDR3 spans 15 residues. The V end lost 1 base, the J end lost 3 bases, and 13 bases lay between the germline ends. The CDR3 DNA is TGTGCCAGCAGCTTAGGTGAGGGGTTGAGCTACGAGCAGTACTTC. Translation: CASSLGEGLSYEQYF.

At least ten counts were recorded for this clone. This chain joins TRBV5-1 and TRBJ2-2; D is perhaps TRBD1 or TRBD2 (5 bases each). The CDR3 loop spans 12 amino acids. Germline loops: CDR1 SGHRS, CDR2 YFSETQ. V was trimmed by 3 bases and J by 6 bases, leaving 6 bases between them. The CDR3: CASSWGSGELFF. Here the CDR3 DNA reads TGCGCCAGCAGCTGGGGGTCCGGGGAGCTGTTTTTT.

This clone was counted at least ten times. This rearrangement joins TRBV2 to TRBJ2-2; 7 bases map to TRBD2. Germline CDR1 SNHLY, CDR2 FYNNEI. V was pared by 8 bases and J by 2 bases, with 8 bases of the junction left unmatched. The CDR3 contains 15 residues. The CDR3 region has the DNA TGTGCCAGCCTTCAGGCTAGCGGAAACACCGGGGAGCTGTTTTTT. Protein: CASLQASGNTGELFF.

This clone has just a few counts. This is likely a read error, given that the CDR3 carries no conserved phenylalanine or tryptophan at its end. The chain carries TRBV6-1 and TRBJ2-7; D is perhaps TRBD1 (6 bases). Germline V CDR1 and CDR2: MNHNS, SASEGT. This CDR3 comprises 14 residues. Trimming took off 4 bases at V and 3 bases at J, with 13 bases between the two ends. The CDR3, as DNA: TGTGCCAGCAGTGTAACCGGGACACTCTACGAGCAGTACTCC. Translating it yields CASSVTGTLYEQYS.